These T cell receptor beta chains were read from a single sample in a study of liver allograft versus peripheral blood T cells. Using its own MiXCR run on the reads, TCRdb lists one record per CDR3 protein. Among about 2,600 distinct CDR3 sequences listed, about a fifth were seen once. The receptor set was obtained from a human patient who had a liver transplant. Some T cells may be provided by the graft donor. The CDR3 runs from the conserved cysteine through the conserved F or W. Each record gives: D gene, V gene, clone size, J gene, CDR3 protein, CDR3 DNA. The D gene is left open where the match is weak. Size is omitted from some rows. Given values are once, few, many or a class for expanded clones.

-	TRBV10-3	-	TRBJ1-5	CAISENRALYSNQPQHF	TGTGCCATCAGTGAGAATAGAGCCCTTTATAGCAATCAGCCCCAGCATTTT
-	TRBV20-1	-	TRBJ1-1	CSAIEGRVIEAFF	TGCAGTGCCATAGAGGGGAGGGTCATTGAAGCTTTCTTT
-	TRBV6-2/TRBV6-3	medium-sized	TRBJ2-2	CATHFGAGELFF	TGTGCCACCCATTTTGGCGCCGGGGAGCTGTTTTTT
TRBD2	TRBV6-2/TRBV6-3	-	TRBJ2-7	CASLALGTSGRAVYEQYF	TGTGCCAGCCTTGCATTAGGGACTAGCGGGAGGGCTGTCTACGAGCAGTACTTC
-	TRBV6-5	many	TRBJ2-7	CASSEGSSGPYEQYF	TGTGCCAGCAGCGAAGGGTCCAGCGGTCCCTACGAGCAGTACTTC
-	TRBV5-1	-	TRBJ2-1	CASRGNSPLNEQFF	TGCGCCAGCAGGGGAAACAGCCCCCTCAATGAGCAGTTCTTC
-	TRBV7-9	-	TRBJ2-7	CASSLGGGPYEQYF	TGTGCCAGCAGCTTGGGGGGAGGCCCCTACGAGCAGTACTTC
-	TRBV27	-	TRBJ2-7	CASGLLEDEQYF	TGTGCCAGCGGGCTGTTAGAGGACGAGCAGTACTTC
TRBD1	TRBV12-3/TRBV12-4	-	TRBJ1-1	CASSLIGTDEAFF	TGTGCCAGCAGTTTAATCGGGACAGATGAAGCTTTCTTT
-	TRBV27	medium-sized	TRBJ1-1	CASRLGLGKTEAFF	TGTGCCAGCAGGTTGGGCCTAGGGAAGACTGAAGCTTTCTTT
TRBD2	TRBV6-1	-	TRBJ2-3	CASSPLAGGQDTQYF	TGTGCCAGCAGCCCACTAGCGGGGGGGCAAGATACGCAGTATTTT
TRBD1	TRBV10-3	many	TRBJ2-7	CAISEARDRGFEQYF	TGTGCCATCAGTGAGGCTCGCGACAGGGGTTTCGAGCAGTACTTC
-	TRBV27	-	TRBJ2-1	CASTRGDWDNEQFF	TGTGCCAGCACAAGGGGGGACTGGGACAATGAGCAGTTCTTC
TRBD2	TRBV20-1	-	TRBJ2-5	CSARWTSGRSETQYF	TGCAGTGCTAGATGGACTAGCGGGAGGAGTGAGACCCAGTACTTC